The 4 T cell receptor beta chains below come from one sample, sequenced in a study of cytomegalovirus exposure and HLA in healthy donors. 60 Vbeta and 13 Jbeta primers were used in PCR. Sequenced by immunoSEQ multiplex PCR; TCRdb stores in-frame clones only, minus some. The table lists about 140,000 clones. The sequenced sample consisted of PBMCs. The receptors originated from a woman between 18 and 29 years old in good health and CMV-seronegative.

The V call is TRBV29-1, the J call TRBJ1-4, with 10 bases aligning to TRBD1. Losses at the gene ends were 3 bases for V and 5 bases for J; bases not matched to a gene: 6. Germline V gene data show CDR1 as SQVTM and CDR2 as ANQGSEA. The CDR3 extends over 15 amino acids. As DNA, the CDR3 is TGCAGCGTTGAGGGGACAGGGGAGACGAATGAAAAACTGTTTTTT. It translates to CSVEGTGETNEKLFF.

The gene calls are TRBV11-2 and TRBJ2-3; D is unclear. Germline CDR1 reads SGHAT; CDR2 reads FQNNGV. This CDR3 contains 15 residues. Trimming pared 4 bases from V and 2 bases from J, leaving 13 bases between. CDR3 sequence reads: CASSSRPATTDTQYF. The CDR3 coding sequence is TGTGCCAGCAGCTCTAGGCCAGCGACCACAGATACGCAGTATTTT.

The V and J genes are TRBV6-6 and TRBJ2-3, with D unclear. The CDR3 extends over 13 amino acids. Germline lookup yields CDR1 MNHNY and CDR2 SVGAGI (reference sequence). V lost 2 bases, J lost 8 bases, and 11 bases lay in between. DNA for the CDR3: TGTGCCAGCAGTTACGAGCTAGTCGGTACGCAGTATTTT. This gives the protein CASSYELVGTQYF.

The CDR3 region is CAWSTTPYSKQETQYF. Here the CDR3 DNA reads TGTGCCTGGAGTACCACCCCTTACAGTAAACAAGAGACCCAGTACTTC. V gene TRBV30 combines with J gene TRBJ2-5; D unclear. This CDR3 region has 16 residues. The germline V gene has CDR1 GTSNPN and CDR2 SVGIG (reference sequence). V lost 2 bases, J lost 2 bases, and 18 bases lay in between.